This record covers a single T cell receptor (beta chain). The antigen remains undetermined. Germline V CDR1 and CDR2: LGHDT, YNNKEL (reference sequence). Trimming removed 4 bases at V and 4 bases at J, with 10 bases between. This CDR3 is 13 amino acids long. This specimen belongs to a study of T cell responses to AZD1222 COVID-19 vaccine. As for the study in general: Combined were second doses at about 4 or about 12 weeks.

Points from the study as a whole: Clonal diversity was possibly underestimated; the donors were predominantly white British and more often female.

TCRdb keeps only in-frame clones here, not all; method: immunoSEQ multiplex PCR. Of roughly 200,000 clones listed, 92% are singletons. The receptor was isolated from an adult in good health. The sample consisted of peripheral blood, taken on day 0 of AZD1222 vaccination. The chain couples TRBV3-1 (or the pseudogene TRBV3-2) to TRBJ1-2; D call uncertain. CDR3 in DNA: TGTGCCAGCAGCCCCCGTGGAGGCTATGGCTACACCTTC. It translates to CASSPRGGYGYTF.